A single sample gave rise to the 16 T cell receptor beta chains below, sequenced in a study of T-cell reconstitution after alpha-beta-depleted transplantation in children. The library targeted TCRbeta and was prepared with unique molecular identifiers. In TCRdb, the PCR reads were re-called with MiXCR into one record per CDR3 protein. The sample has 600,000 to 700,000 distinct CDR3 sequences; 16% are singletons. This material consisted of PBMCs from the stem cell graft donor, taken from the stem cell graft. These receptors were collected from a human donor who donated a stem cell graft to a child with acute myeloid leukemia.

There are a few counts of this clonotype. The J gene is TRBJ1-6, the V gene TRBV7-9; D not certain. V was trimmed by 0 bases and J by 8 bases, leaving 14 bases between them. The CDR3 has 16 amino acids. CDR1 is SEHNR and CDR2 is FQNEAQ in the germline V gene (reference sequence). For the CDR3, the DNA is TGTGCCAGCAGCTTAGCAGGGCCCACCCCGGATTCACCCCTCCACTTT. It encodes CASSLAGPTPDSPLHF.

V is TRBV14 and J is TRBJ1-6; D gene uncertain. The V gene's germline CDR1 is SGHDN and CDR2 FVKESK. The CDR3 runs 16 residues. V was shortened by 5 bases and J by 0 bases, with 11 bases between the two germline ends. The chain's CDR3 is CASSARLSSYNSPLHF. The DNA of the CDR3 is TGTGCCAGCAGCGCAAGACTAAGCTCCTATAATTCACCCCTCCACTTT.

This clonotype was seen at least ten times. The V and J genes are TRBV6-2 or TRBV6-3 and TRBJ1-2; D ambiguous. This CDR3 spans 14 amino acids. The V end lost 2 bases, the J end lost 1 base, and 8 bases lay between the germline ends. Germline CDR1 reads MNHEY; CDR2 reads SVGEGT. The CDR3 nucleotides are TGTGCCAGCAGTTACAGATTCCTTAACTATGGCTACACCTTC. Amino acids: CASSYRFLNYGYTF.

This chain joins TRBV11-1 and TRBJ2-2; TRBD2 is a possible D gene (5 bases). Germline values: CDR1 SGHAT, CDR2 FQDESV (reference sequence). This CDR3 comprises 16 residues. Trimming removed 5 bases from V and 0 bases from J, with 13 bases in between. The CDR3 nucleotides read TGTGCCAGCAGCGCTTCAACGGACTCGAACACCGGGGAGCTGTTTTTT. This codes for CASSASTDSNTGELFF.

This clonotype was recorded at least ten times. The CDR3, as DNA: TGCAGTGCCACTTCCGGACAGGGACTCACTGAAGCTTTCTTT. This encodes CSATSGQGLTEAFF. The V gene is TRBV20-1, the J gene TRBJ1-1; 8 bases are a match to TRBD1. V was clipped by 6 bases and J by 4 bases; unmatched bases: 10. This CDR3 region has 14 residues. Germline CDR1 and CDR2: DFQATT and SNEGSKA (reference sequence).

The chain couples TRBV12-3 or TRBV12-4 to TRBJ1-2; a possible D gene is TRBD1 (5 bases). V was shortened by 7 bases and J by 6 bases, with 12 bases between the two germline ends. The CDR3 is 12 amino acids. The CDR3 sequence: CASTRGGDGYTF. As DNA, the CDR3 is TGTGCCAGCACCCGGGGCGGTGATGGCTACACCTTC.

This clonotype was seen at least ten times. The chain links TRBV7-2 to TRBJ1-2; D remains unclear. CDR3 length: 15 amino acids. Germline CDR1 SGHTA, CDR2 FQGNSA. V lost 1 base and J 6 bases, leaving 15 bases between the germline ends. This chain's CDR3 is CASSLGVVGIDGYTF. CDR3 coding DNA: TGTGCCAGCAGCTTAGGGGTAGTGGGGATTGATGGCTACACCTTC.

The table lists this clonotype with a few counts. V gene TRBV6-2 or TRBV6-3 combines with J gene TRBJ1-4; TRBD1 agrees at 7 bases. Germline assignment: CDR1 MNHEY and CDR2 SVGEGT. The CDR3 runs to 15 residues. V trimming: 2 bases; J trimming: 8 bases; junction bases outside the gene matches: 8. The CDR3 DNA reads as TGTGCCAGCAGTTACGGGAGACAGGGAAGGGAAAAACTGTTTTTT. The encoded protein is CASSYGRQGREKLFF.

This clonotype was counted only a few times. The V and J genes are TRBV20-1 and TRBJ1-1; D ambiguous. CDR1 is DFQATT and CDR2 is SNEGSKA in the germline V gene (reference sequence). V lost 4 bases, J lost 4 bases, and 22 bases lay in between. The CDR3 consists of 16 residues. The CDR3 spells CSAKGTQTVKGTEAFF. DNA for the CDR3: TGCAGTGCTAAAGGAACCCAAACGGTGAAGGGCACTGAAGCTTTCTTT.

Here the CDR3 reads CASSEDSYLYGYTF. DNA of the CDR3: TGTGCCAGCAGTGAAGACAGCTACTTATATGGCTACACCTTC. The chain couples TRBV2 to TRBJ1-2; no reliable D call. In germline, CDR1 is SNHLY, CDR2 FYNNEI. CDR3 size: 14 residues. The ends were cut back, 1 base at V and 5 bases at J, with 11 bases in the middle.

This clonotype was recorded many times. V is TRBV6-1 and J is TRBJ2-7; the match to TRBD2 covers 10 bases. Germline lookup yields CDR1 MNHNS and CDR2 SASEGT. The CDR3 is 17 amino acids. V dropped 2 bases and J dropped 6; count of bases not matched to a gene: 13. The CDR3 nucleotides are TGTGCCAGCAGTGAAATACCGGGACTAGCGTATCGAGCCGAGCAGTACTTC. Translation: CASSEIPGLAYRAEQYF.

This clonotype was seen a handful of times. The chain links TRBV4-2 to TRBJ1-4; D not resolved. V was clipped by 3 bases and J by 5 bases, with 7 bases between them. CDR1 and CDR2 from the germline V gene are LGHNA and YNFKEQ. The CDR3 is 13 amino acids. CDR3 sequence (DNA): TGTGCCAGCAGCCATTCAGGCAATGAAAAACTGTTTTTT. It codes for CASSHSGNEKLFF.

This clonotype was counted a few times. This chain links TRBV20-1 with TRBJ2-2, with 10 bases fitting TRBD2. The V gene's germline CDR1 is DFQATT and CDR2 SNEGSKA (reference sequence). This CDR3 region has 15 residues. The trim removed 5 bases at V and 0 bases at J, leaving 3 bases unmatched. The CDR3 bases are TGCAGTGCTCGTAGCGGGGGGCCGAACACCGGGGAGCTGTTTTTT. Its translation is CSARSGGPNTGELFF.

In DNA form, the CDR3 reads TGTGCCCTCAAAGAGACCTACGAGCAGTACTTC. Translated: CALKETYEQYF. V usage is TRBV30 and J usage is TRBJ2-7; D call uncertain. With 8 bases removed from V and 2 bases from J, the gap between germline ends came to 10 bases. This CDR3 is 11 amino acids long. Germline CDR1 is GTSNPN and CDR2 is SVGIG (reference sequence).

This clonotype was detected ten times or more. This chain connects TRBV29-1 to TRBJ1-1; D perhaps matches TRBD1 (5 bases). The V end was cut by 6 bases, the J end by 0 bases, with 11 bases between. CDR3 length equals 13 residues. Germline CDR1 reads SQVTM; CDR2 reads ANQGSEA. The CDR3 loop is CSVTGRMNTEAFF. CDR3 nucleotide sequence: TGCAGCGTGACGGGACGGATGAACACTGAAGCTTTCTTT.

This clonotype occurred many times. CDR3 nucleotides: TGTGCCAGCAGTTTGGACCGTAGGGGGCCCTACGAGCAGTACTTC. Encoded protein: CASSLDRRGPYEQYF. The chain couples TRBV27 to TRBJ2-7, with 7 bases aligning to TRBD1. The CDR3 extends over 15 amino acids. Germline V gene lookup returns CDR1 MNHEY and CDR2 SMNVEV (reference sequence). V shed 3 bases and J 2 bases; nucleotides not matched to a gene: 7.